The clone carrying this T cell receptor beta chain was detected only a few times. Antigen: not known. There are 11 residues in the CDR3. Germline assignment: CDR1 DFQATT and CDR2 SNEGSKA (reference sequence). V was clipped by 7 bases and J by 1 base, with 8 bases between them. This specimen belongs to a study of beta chain features in type 1 diabetes. About the study: Patient and healthy donor groups were alike in age, gender and cell yields.

Reverse transcribing all isolated RNA meant expressed TCRB transcripts were sequenced. Sequencing used immunoSEQ multiplex PCR; TCRdb keeps in-frame clones, though not all of them. The data show nearly 350,000 clones, over 7% seen once. CD4+ cells of the naive, central memory, regulatory and stem cell-like memory types were sorted via CD45RO/CCR7/CD25/CD127/CD95/CD27. Study-wide findings and caveats: When Type 1 diabetes patients were examined, their TCRB CDR3s proved moderately but significantly shorter in all four CD4+ subsets.

This receptor was identified in a man younger than 40 with type 1 diabetes. This chain uses TRBV20-1 with TRBJ2-7; perhaps TRBD2 as D (5 bases). The specimen was central memory CD4+ T cells from blood. The DNA for the CDR3 is TGCAGTGTACGGACTTCCTACGAGCAGTACTTC. It specifies CSVRTSYEQYF.